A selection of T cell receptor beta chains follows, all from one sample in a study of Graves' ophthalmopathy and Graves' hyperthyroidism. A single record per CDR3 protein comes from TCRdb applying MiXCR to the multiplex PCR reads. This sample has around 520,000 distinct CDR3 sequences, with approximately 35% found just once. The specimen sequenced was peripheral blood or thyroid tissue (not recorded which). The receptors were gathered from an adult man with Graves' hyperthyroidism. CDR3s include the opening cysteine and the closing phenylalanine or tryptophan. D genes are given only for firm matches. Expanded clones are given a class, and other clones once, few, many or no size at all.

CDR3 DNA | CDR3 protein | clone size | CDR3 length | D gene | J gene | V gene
TGCGCCAGCAGCTTGGATAACAGCAACCTCAACTATGGCTACACCTTC | CASSLDNSNLNYGYTF | many | 16 | - | TRBJ1-2 | TRBV5-1
TGCGCCAGCAGCCAAGAAGAGGTCGTGGCCGCAACTAATGAAAAACTGTTTTTT | CASSQEEVVAATNEKLFF | - | 18 | - | TRBJ1-4 | TRBV4-3
TGTGCCAGCAGCTTGAGTCTGGGCATAGAAGCTTTCTTT | CASSLSLGIEAFF | - | 13 | - | TRBJ1-1 | TRBV5-5
TGTGCCAGTAGTGTGACAGGGGGCTCAAGGGGAGAGACCCAGTACTTC | CASSVTGGSRGETQYF | - | 16 | TRBD1 | TRBJ2-5 | TRBV19
TGTGCCAGCAGATTTGGACGGACCCTTACCCACTTT | CASRFGRTLTHF | - | 12 | - | TRBJ1-6 | TRBV2
TGTGCCAGCGAAAGTGGCGGGACAACCTACACCGGGGAGCTGTTTTTT | CASESGGTTYTGELFF | many | 16 | - | TRBJ2-2 | TRBV5-8
TGTGCCAGCAGTGGTGCGACAGGGACGGGTACCTTC | CASSGATGTGTF | many | 12 | TRBD1 | TRBJ1-2 | TRBV12-3/TRBV12-4
TGCAGTGCTAGAGGTGGGAGATCTGGCTACACCTTC | CSARGGRSGYTF | - | 12 | - | TRBJ1-2 | TRBV20-1
TGTGCCAGCAGCTTAGAACAGTTCGAGCAGTACTTC | CASSLEQFEQYF | many | 12 | - | TRBJ2-7 | TRBV7-9
TGTGCCAGCAGCCCCAGGACAGGGGTCGTCTCCTACGAGCAGTACTTC | CASSPRTGVVSYEQYF | many | 16 | TRBD1 | TRBJ2-7 | TRBV6-5
TGCGCCAGCAGCCCCTTAGCGGCCTCCTACGAGCAGTACTTC | CASSPLAASYEQYF | few | 14 | - | TRBJ2-7 | TRBV4-1
TGTGCCAGTAGTGACAGGGCGAACACTGAAGCTTTCTTT | CASSDRANTEAFF | many | 13 | TRBD1 | TRBJ1-1 | TRBV19
TGTGCCATCAGTGAGTCGTCACGGGGGGGCGCCGAGTTCTTC | CAISESSRGGAEFF | - | 14 | TRBD2 | TRBJ2-1 | TRBV10-3
TGTGCCAGCAGGAAGAGACAACAGGGGGTCTACGAGCAGTACTTC | CASRKRQQGVYEQYF | - | 15 | TRBD1 | TRBJ2-7 | TRBV12-3/TRBV12-4
TGTGCCACCAAAAGGGGCAAAGGCACTGAAGCTTTCTTT | CATKRGKGTEAFF | many | 13 | - | TRBJ1-1 | TRBV6-1
TGTGCCAGCATGGGCGGGACAGTGGGAGCTTTCTTT | CASMGGTVGAFF | - | 12 | TRBD1 | TRBJ1-1 | TRBV2
TGTGCCAGTAGTAAAACTAGCTTTGAGCAGTTCTTC | CASSKTSFEQFF | - | 12 | - | TRBJ2-1 | TRBV19
TGCGCCAGCAGCAGCACTAGCGGGAGCTCCTACAATGAGCAGTTCTTC | CASSSTSGSSYNEQFF | - | 16 | TRBD2 | TRBJ2-1 | TRBV5-1
TGTGCCAGCAGCTTAGAATTTGCAGATACGCAGTATTTT | CASSLEFADTQYF | - | 13 | - | TRBJ2-3 | TRBV7-2
TGTGCCATCAGTGATCGACAGGGGAAACAAGAGACCCAGTACTTC | CAISDRQGKQETQYF | - | 15 | TRBD1 | TRBJ2-5 | TRBV10-3
TGTGCCAGCAGTTACGAGGGTAGGACTGAAGCTTTCTTT | CASSYEGRTEAFF | many | 13 | - | TRBJ1-1 | TRBV6-5
TGTGCCATCAGTATAGCGGGGGCCACAGATACGCAGTATTTT | CAISIAGATDTQYF | - | 14 | TRBD2 | TRBJ2-3 | TRBV10-3
TGTGCCAGTTACGTCCCAGGGAACAGGAACTATGGCTACACCTTC | CASYVPGNRNYGYTF | - | 15 | - | TRBJ1-2 | TRBV19
TGTGCCAGCAGTGTAGGAGGACGCGGTGGGGCTGAAGCTTTCTTT | CASSVGGRGGAEAFF | many | 15 | - | TRBJ1-1 | TRBV6-1
TGTGCCAGCAGCTTCGGAGACAGGGGACGCTACGAGCAGTACTTC | CASSFGDRGRYEQYF | - | 15 | TRBD1 | TRBJ2-7 | TRBV7-3
TGTGCCATCAGTGTCCGGGGGACCCAGTACTTC | CAISVRGTQYF | many | 11 | - | TRBJ2-5 | TRBV10-3
TGTGCCACCAGTGAACCCCTAGGGGCGGAAGGCCAAGAGACCCAGTACTTC | CATSEPLGAEGQETQYF | - | 17 | - | TRBJ2-5 | TRBV24-1
TGCAGTGCTAGGCAAACAGGGGGCAGTTACGAGCAGTACTTC | CSARQTGGSYEQYF | many | 14 | TRBD1 | TRBJ2-7 | TRBV20-1
TGTGCCAGCAGCGTAGGGACAGGGCAGGGCTATGAGCAGTTCTTC | CASSVGTGQGYEQFF | few | 15 | TRBD1 | TRBJ2-1 | TRBV9
TGTGCCAGCAGCGTAGACGCCATGCGCGAGACCCAGTACTTC | CASSVDAMRETQYF | many | 14 | - | TRBJ2-5 | TRBV9
TGTGCCAGTAGGGGCCCTCAAACCAATCAGCCCCAGCATTTT | CASRGPQTNQPQHF | - | 14 | - | TRBJ1-5 | TRBV19
TGCAGCGTTGAAACGGCCGTGGGGATCCACACAGATACGCAGTATTTT | CSVETAVGIHTDTQYF | few | 16 | - | TRBJ2-3 | TRBV29-1
TGTGCCAGCAGCTTCTTCGCGGGACCACAAGAGACCCAGTACTTC | CASSFFAGPQETQYF | many | 15 | - | TRBJ2-5 | TRBV5-8
TGTGCCAGCAGCTTAGTTGTCGGGGGGGCCTCGAGTGTCACCGGGGAGCTGTTTTTT | CASSLVVGGASSVTGELFF | once | 19 | TRBD2 | TRBJ2-2 | TRBV7-9
TGTGCCAGCAGTGAATCCGGGTTCCTCACCGGGGAGCTGTTTTTT | CASSESGFLTGELFF | few | 15 | - | TRBJ2-2 | TRBV28
TGTGCCAGCAGCGAGAGACCGACAGGGACTGAAGCTTTCTTT | CASSERPTGTEAFF | many | 14 | TRBD1 | TRBJ1-1 | TRBV7-6
TGTGCCAGCAGTCCCCGGACAGTACCACACACCATATATTTT | CASSPRTVPHTIYF | few | 14 | - | TRBJ1-3 | TRBV27
TGTGCCAGCAGCTCCGGGACAGGGGATTCACCCCTCCACTTT | CASSSGTGDSPLHF | many | 14 | TRBD1 | TRBJ1-6 | TRBV6-5
TGTGCCAGCAGCTTAATTGCGGGGGGCTTCAATGAGCAGTTCTTC | CASSLIAGGFNEQFF | - | 15 | TRBD2 | TRBJ2-1 | TRBV7-3
TGTGCCAGCAGCACTCGTATCGGGAGCTACGAGCAGTACTTC | CASSTRIGSYEQYF | - | 14 | - | TRBJ2-7 | TRBV9
TGTGCCAGCTCACCAGGACAGGGGAGCGGGGAGGCCCAGTACTTC | CASSPGQGSGEAQYF | - | 15 | TRBD1 | TRBJ2-5 | TRBV7-9